The 22 T cell receptor beta chains listed next were all sequenced from one sample in a study of T-cell memory formation after mild COVID-19 (dated by TCRdb to the early 2020s). Library creation used 5' RACE. Sequenced on an Illumina NovaSeq 6000. In TCRdb, the public reads were trimmed at Q25 with fastp and aligned with MiXCR, with productive beta chains retained. Merged by CDR3 protein, the rows form single entries marked with the most common genes and DNA. Present in this sample are about 12,000 distinct CDR3 sequences, roughly 14% of which were seen just once. The ten largest clones represent 55% of the sample. Sample: PBMCs or a T cell subset sorted from them (not recorded which). The receptors were sampled from a man aged 18 to 30 who had mild COVID-19 (a few samples of this study predate the infection). The sample titles of this study are shuffled in the database, so cell type and time point are left out; the donor was told from shared clones.

This clonotype was picked up many times. This chain links TRBV29-1 with TRBJ2-4, with 12 positions matching TRBD2. Germline V gene data show CDR1 as SQVTM and CDR2 as ANQGSEA. With V trimmed by 6 bases and J by 2 bases, 5 bases remained unmatched. The CDR3 sequence is 15 residues long. The CDR3 DNA reads TGCAGCGTGCAAGGACTAGCGGGGTCCAAAAACATTCAGTACTTC. It yields the protein CSVQGLAGSKNIQYF.

This clonotype showed up many times. The chain has TRBV5-5 and TRBJ2-7, with 7 bases aligning to TRBD2. The CDR3 covers 13 residues. Germline loops: CDR1 SGHKS, CDR2 YYEKEE (reference sequence). V lost 5 bases and J lost 2; bases outside the gene matches: 4. CDR3 sequence (DNA): TGTGCCAGCAGTGCCGGGACTACCTACGAGCAGTACTTC. This encodes CASSAGTTYEQYF.

This clonotype was counted at least ten times. The chain carries TRBV7-9 and TRBJ2-2, with 7 bases identical to TRBD1. The CDR3 is 16 amino acids. CDR1 is SEHNR, CDR2 FQNEAQ, per germline (reference sequence). V gave up 2 bases and J gave up 1 base; unmatched junction bases: 4. The CDR3 loop reads CASSLRGGENTGELFF. As DNA, the CDR3 is TGTGCCAGCAGCTTAAGAGGGGGCGAGAACACCGGGGAGCTGTTTTTT.

There are a few counts of this clonotype. The chain employs TRBV12-3 or TRBV12-4 and TRBJ1-1; no reliable D call. The CDR3 is 14 amino acids. V lost 3 bases and J 0 bases, leaving 8 bases between the germline ends. The CDR3 loop reads CASSFSAVNTEAFF. CDR3 sequence (DNA): TGTGCCAGCAGTTTTTCGGCGGTGAACACTGAAGCTTTCTTT.

The chain is built from TRBV7-2 and TRBJ1-4; 8 bases map to TRBD1. J lost 5 bases, V lost 1 base, and 9 bases had no gene match. Germline CDR1 and CDR2: SGHTA and FQGNSA. This CDR3 contains 17 residues. As DNA, the CDR3 is TGTGCCAGCAGCTTAGGTCAGGGGGCTTCAGCAAATGAAAAACTGTTTTTT. It specifies CASSLGQGASANEKLFF.

The gene calls are TRBV6-2 or TRBV6-3 and TRBJ1-2; D might be TRBD1 (5 bases). Germline V lookup: CDR1 MNHEY, CDR2 SVGEGT. This CDR3 spans 12 amino acids. Trimming stripped 0 bases from V and 8 bases from J, with 7 bases between. The CDR3 region has the DNA TGTGCCAGCAGTTACTCTTGGGACGGCTACACCTTC. Protein sequence: CASSYSWDGYTF.

This clonotype was picked up many times. This chain uses TRBV6-2 or TRBV6-3 with TRBJ2-7; D is ambiguous. CDR3 size: 13 residues. Germline assignment: CDR1 MNHEY and CDR2 SVGEGT. Trimming left V 6 bases short and J 7 bases short, with 16 bases between. In DNA, the CDR3 is TGTGCCAGCAGACCCCTGAGCAGGCGGGAGCAGTACGTC. It encodes CASRPLSRREQYV.

This clonotype was observed many times. The J gene is TRBJ2-3, the V gene TRBV12-3 or TRBV12-4, with a possible D match to TRBD2 (5 bases). The CDR3 consists of 16 residues. The V and J ends lost 3 bases and 0 bases respectively, with 13 bases between them. This chain's CDR3 is CASSFPGSRSTDTQYF. Written as DNA, the CDR3 is TGTGCCAGCAGTTTTCCGGGGAGCCGAAGCACAGATACGCAGTATTTT.

The J gene is TRBJ1-5, the V gene TRBV12-3 or TRBV12-4; D is perhaps TRBD1 (6 bases). This CDR3 is built from 13 residues. With 6 bases removed from V and 5 bases from J, the gap between germline ends came to 11 bases. CDR3 coding DNA: TGTGCCAGCAGCCGCCGGGGGCATCAGCCCCAGCATTTT. This sequence encodes CASSRRGHQPQHF.

This clonotype was detected ten times or more. The gene calls are TRBV3-1 and TRBJ2-5; 11 nucleotides match TRBD2. Germline CDR1 and CDR2: LGHDT and YNNKEL (reference sequence). The CDR3 runs to 16 residues. After removal of 4 bases from V and 0 bases from J, the junction contained 4 bases not matched to a gene. CDR3 amino acids: CASSRETSGDQETQYF. CDR3 in DNA: TGTGCCAGCAGCCGAGAGACTAGCGGGGACCAAGAGACCCAGTACTTC.

The chain combines TRBV7-3 with TRBJ2-2, with a tentative D call TRBD2 (6 bases). This CDR3 is 18 amino acids long. V lost 1 base and J 2 bases, leaving 17 bases between the germline ends. The germline CDR1 and CDR2 sequences are SGHTA and FQGTGA. This CDR3 is CASSLRVDGRRNTGELFF. The CDR3 DNA is TGTGCCAGCAGCTTAAGGGTCGATGGGAGGCGAAACACCGGGGAGCTGTTTTTT.

This clonotype was seen repeatedly, ten times or more. The V and J genes are TRBV4-2 and TRBJ2-7; no reliable D call. Germline CDR1 LGHNA, CDR2 YNFKEQ. The length of the CDR3 is 15 residues. Trimming shortened V by 0 bases and J by 2 bases, and 11 bases separated the two germline ends. The CDR3 region is CASSQDVTPAYEQYF. The CDR3 DNA sequence: TGTGCCAGCAGCCAAGACGTGACCCCTGCCTACGAGCAGTACTTC.

This clonotype was detected only a few times. This rearrangement joins TRBV6-5 to TRBJ2-7, with a possible D match to TRBD1 (5 bases). V was shortened by 8 bases and J by 5 bases, with 16 bases between the two germline ends. CDR1 and CDR2 (germline): MNHEY, SVGAGI. The CDR3 runs to 13 residues. The CDR3 spells CASQSQGDHEQYF. The CDR3 nucleotides read TGTGCCAGCCAAAGCCAGGGTGACCACGAGCAGTACTTC.

There are many counts of this clonotype. V gene TRBV11-2 combines with J gene TRBJ2-7; D is possibly TRBD2 (6 bases). Trimming removed 2 bases at V and 2 bases at J, with 16 bases between. Germline V CDR1 and CDR2: SGHAT, FQNNGV. The CDR3 length is 16 residues. CDR3 bases: TGTGCCAGCAGCTTAAATCGAGGGGACTTTCCCTACGAGCAGTACTTC. Its translation is CASSLNRGDFPYEQYF.

This clonotype has at least ten counts. J is TRBJ2-1 and V is TRBV7-3, with TRBD2 as a possible D gene (6 bases). Trimming stripped 2 bases from V and 10 bases from J, with 18 bases between. The CDR3 runs 15 residues. The V gene's germline CDR1 is SGHTA and CDR2 FQGTGA. For the CDR3, the DNA is TGTGCCAGCAGCTTAGGCGGGGCGCTTTCTCAGGAGCAGTTCTTC. As protein: CASSLGGALSQEQFF.

This clonotype was detected many times. The J gene is TRBJ2-7, the V gene TRBV20-1; D may be TRBD2 (6 bases). The CDR3 is made up of 13 amino acids. CDR1 and CDR2 (germline): DFQATT, SNEGSKA (reference sequence). Trimming removed 4 bases at V and 4 bases at J, with 14 bases between. CDR3 residues: CSAILANRYEQYF. The DNA of the CDR3 is TGCAGTGCTATTCTAGCGAATCGGTACGAGCAGTACTTC.

This clonotype was observed many times. This chain uses TRBV6-5 with TRBJ1-1; D not certain. The CDR3 has 13 residues. CDR1 is MNHEY, CDR2 SVGAGI, per germline. V lost 2 bases and J lost 8, with 12 bases in between. CDR3 sequence reads: CASSYASYWEAFF. Here the CDR3 DNA reads TGTGCCAGCAGTTACGCGTCATATTGGGAAGCTTTCTTT.

This clonotype was observed at least ten times. This rearrangement joins TRBV20-1 to TRBJ1-1; no clear D. Trimming took 4 bases from V and 1 from J, leaving 4 bases between them. The length of the CDR3 is 11 residues. Germline V CDR1 and CDR2: DFQATT, SNEGSKA (reference sequence). CDR3 sequence (DNA): TGCAGTGCTAACAGGAACACTGAAGCTTTCTTT. This codes for CSANRNTEAFF.

This clonotype was seen at least ten times. The gene calls are TRBV10-3 and TRBJ1-1, with a weak D call TRBD1 (5 bases). The CDR3 contains 13 residues. CDR1 is ENHRY and CDR2 is SYGVKD in the germline V gene. Trimming shortened V by 2 bases and J by 1 base, and 5 bases separated the two germline ends. This CDR3 reads CAISEQGNTEAFF. The CDR3 DNA reads as TGTGCCATCAGTGAGCAGGGGAACACTGAAGCTTTCTTT.

This clonotype showed up many times. The chain couples TRBV6-5 to TRBJ1-2; D is perhaps TRBD1 (6 bases). The CDR3 consists of 13 residues. Trimming took 4 bases from V and 6 from J, leaving 12 bases between them. Germline CDR1 is MNHEY and CDR2 is SVGAGI. The CDR3 coding sequence is TGTGCCAGCAGTTCGTGGGGGGCGGATGGCTACACCTTC. This translates into CASSSWGADGYTF.

This clonotype was seen a few times. This chain joins TRBV9 and TRBJ2-7; 9 bases are shared with TRBD2. CDR3 length: 13 residues. V shed 3 bases and J 5 bases; nucleotides not matched to a gene: 3. Germline CDR1 and CDR2: SGDLS and YYNGEE. CDR3: CASSGGGENEQYV. The CDR3, as DNA: TGTGCCAGCAGCGGCGGGGGGGAAAACGAGCAGTACGTC.

The chain employs TRBV27 and TRBJ2-1; unclear D gene. Trimming removed 2 bases from V and 7 bases from J, with 12 bases in between. The CDR3 runs to 14 residues. CDR1 MNHEY and CDR2 SMNVEV come from the germline V gene (reference sequence). The CDR3, as DNA: TGTGCCAGCAGTTTAACGCCCCTAGGAAATGAGCAGTTCTTC. The encoded protein is CASSLTPLGNEQFF.